These 7 T cell receptor beta chains were all obtained from the same sample, sequenced in a study of a mutant IDH1 vaccine in newly diagnosed glioma. Some clones are missing from TCRdb's copy, which holds only in-frame ones; the method was immunoSEQ multiplex PCR. The sample lists 50,000 or so clones; about three quarters were seen once. Which antigens these TCRs recognize remains unknown. Stated time point: week 5, during vaccination. Each dose of the vaccine consisted of 300 ug of mutant IDH1 20-mer peptide, with topical imiquimod. The specimen was PBMCs, collected from a glioma patient whose treatment included an IDH1 peptide vaccine. All receptors derive from a woman aged 40 to 50 with glioma.

This sequence joins TRBV19 and TRBJ1-5, with unresolved D. This CDR3 region has 16 residues. Germline-derived CDR1 and CDR2 are LNHDA and SQIVND (reference sequence). Between the trimmed V and J ends, which lost 3 bases and 2 bases, there was a span of 14 bases. CDR3 bases: TGTGCCAGTAGTATGGCCGGCAAGGTCGGCAATCAGCCCCAGCATTTT. Residues: CASSMAGKVGNQPQHF.

This chain connects TRBV19 to TRBJ1-5; 10 nucleotides match TRBD1. Germline V gene sequence: CDR1 LNHDA, CDR2 SQIVND (reference sequence). CDR3 length: 16 residues. V was pared by 8 bases and J by 5 bases, with 12 bases of the junction left unmatched. The CDR3 nucleotides read TGTGCCAGTTTCTCTCCGGGACAGGGGATTGATCAGCCCCAGCATTTT. Its translation: CASFSPGQGIDQPQHF.

V gene TRBV7-2 combines with J gene TRBJ2-3, with 12 positions matching TRBD1. V was clipped by 5 bases and J by 6 bases; unmatched bases: 12. CDR1 and CDR2 (germline): SGHTA, FQGNSA. CDR3 length: 17 residues. The CDR3, as DNA: TGTGCCAGCAGCCCGGGGACAGGGGGCGCCTATGTGGATACGCAGTATTTT. Translating gives CASSPGTGGAYVDTQYF.

The chain uses TRBV2 and TRBJ1-1; TRBD1 matches at 8 bases. This CDR3 has 15 residues. CDR1 SNHLY and CDR2 FYNNEI come from the germline V gene. Trimming took 2 bases from V and 2 from J; bases not matched to a gene: 4. DNA of the CDR3: TGTGCCAGCAGTGAAAGGGGGACAGGAAACACTGAAGCTTTCTTT. Translated, it gives CASSERGTGNTEAFF.

This clone has a single count. The chain combines TRBV6-6 with TRBJ2-1; D gene uncertain. CDR3 length equals 14 residues. Trimming removed 0 bases from V and 6 bases from J, with 9 bases in between. The germline V gene has CDR1 MNHNY and CDR2 SVGAGI (reference sequence). The CDR3 DNA reads TGTGCCAGCAGTTACTCGGGCTGGGGCAATGAGCAGTTCTTC. It translates to CASSYSGWGNEQFF.

The chain combines TRBV19 with TRBJ1-1, with TRBD1 matching over 7 bases. CDR1 and CDR2 (germline): LNHDA, SQIVND (reference sequence). This CDR3 comprises 14 residues. J gave up 5 bases and V 6 bases, and 9 bases lay outside the gene matches. Here the CDR3 reads CASSDYRQGTEAFF. CDR3 in DNA: TGTGCCAGTAGCGACTATCGACAGGGAACTGAAGCTTTCTTT.

This clone appeared a single time. V and J are TRBV6-1 and TRBJ2-2; maybe TRBD1 (6 bases). Germline V CDR1 and CDR2: MNHNS, SASEGT. The CDR3 is 15 amino acids. Trimming cost V 5 bases and J 0 bases, with 10 bases left between them. The chain's CDR3 is CASSRDISNTGELFF. The CDR3 nucleotides read TGTGCCAGCAGTCGGGACATATCGAACACCGGGGAGCTGTTTTTT.